These 5 T cell receptor beta chains originate from one sample sequenced in a study of response to subunit inactivated influenza vaccine. MiXCR was run by TCRdb on the RT-PCR reads, yielding one entry per CDR3 protein. The table includes some 640,000 distinct CDR3 sequences, approximately 13% detected once. The specimen comprised PBMCs from blood, sampled roughly 15 days before vaccination. These receptor sequences come from a man aged 50 to 60 who received an inactivated influenza vaccine.

The chain employs TRBV7-2 and TRBJ2-7; 8 bases match TRBD1. The V gene's germline CDR1 is SGHTA and CDR2 FQGNSA. This CDR3 contains 13 residues. The V and J ends lost 3 bases and 5 bases, in that order; junction bases with no gene match: 3. The CDR3 nucleotides are TGTGCCAGCAGCTTGAACAGGGGGGACGAGCAGTACTTC. Translation: CASSLNRGDEQYF. The full variable domain, completed using reference TRBV7-2 and TRBJ2-7, is GAGVSQSPSNKVTEKGKDVELRCDPISGHTALYWYRQSLGQGLEFLIYFQGNSAPDKSGLPSDRFSAERTGGSVSTLTIQRTQQEDSAVYLCASSLNRGDEQYFGPGTRLTVT.

This clonotype has more than one count but fewer than ten. This chain links TRBV20-1 with TRBJ2-7, with a possible D match to TRBD1 (6 bases). Looked up from germline, CDR1 is DFQATT and CDR2 is SNEGSKA (reference sequence). Trimming took off 6 bases at V and 5 bases at J, with 23 bases between the two ends. The CDR3 totals 15 residues. CDR3: CSATTSTGFRNEQYF. CDR3 nucleotides: TGCAGTGCCACCACATCGACAGGCTTTCGAAACGAGCAGTACTTC.

This clonotype was seen repeatedly, ten times or more. The chain uses TRBV2 and TRBJ2-3, with D unclear. Trimming left V 2 bases short and J 1 base short, with 4 bases between. The CDR3 is 13 amino acids. CDR1 is SNHLY, CDR2 FYNNEI, per germline. The CDR3 loop is CASSESGTDTQYF. CDR3 DNA sequence: TGTGCCAGCAGTGAATCGGGCACAGATACGCAGTATTTT. The full variable domain, completed using reference TRBV2 and TRBJ2-3, is EPEVTQTPSHQVTQMGQEVILRCVPISNHLYFYWYRQILGQKVEFLVSFYNNEISEKSEIFDDQFSVERPDGSNFTLKIRSTKLEDSAMYFCASSESGTDTQYFGPGTRLTVL.

This clonotype has a count of ten or more. The chain recombines TRBV5-1 with TRBJ2-1; 11 positions agree with TRBD2. Germline lookup yields CDR1 SGHRS and CDR2 YFSETQ. This CDR3 has 16 amino acids. The junction had 6 bases not matched to a gene; V was cut back by 5 bases and J by 2 bases. CDR3 sequence: CASRTGTSGTYNEQFF. The CDR3 DNA reads as TGCGCCAGCAGAACCGGGACTAGCGGAACCTACAATGAGCAGTTCTTC.

V is TRBV15 and J is TRBJ2-3; D possibly uses TRBD1 or TRBD2 (7 bases each). This CDR3 region has 12 residues. The V end was cut by 11 bases, the J end by 4 bases, with 13 bases between. Germline-derived CDR1 and CDR2 are LNHNV and YYDKDF (reference sequence). The CDR3, as DNA: TGTGCCGCAGGGGGAGGGCCAGATACGCAGTATTTT. This encodes CAAGGGPDTQYF. The whole variable domain, remainder taken from reference TRBV15 and TRBJ2-3, is DAMVIQNPRYQVTQFGKPVTLSCSQTLNHNVMYWYQQKSSQAPKLLFHYYDKDFNNEADTPDNFQSRRPNTSFCFLDIRSPGLGDTAMYLCAAGGGPDTQYFGPGTRLTVL.